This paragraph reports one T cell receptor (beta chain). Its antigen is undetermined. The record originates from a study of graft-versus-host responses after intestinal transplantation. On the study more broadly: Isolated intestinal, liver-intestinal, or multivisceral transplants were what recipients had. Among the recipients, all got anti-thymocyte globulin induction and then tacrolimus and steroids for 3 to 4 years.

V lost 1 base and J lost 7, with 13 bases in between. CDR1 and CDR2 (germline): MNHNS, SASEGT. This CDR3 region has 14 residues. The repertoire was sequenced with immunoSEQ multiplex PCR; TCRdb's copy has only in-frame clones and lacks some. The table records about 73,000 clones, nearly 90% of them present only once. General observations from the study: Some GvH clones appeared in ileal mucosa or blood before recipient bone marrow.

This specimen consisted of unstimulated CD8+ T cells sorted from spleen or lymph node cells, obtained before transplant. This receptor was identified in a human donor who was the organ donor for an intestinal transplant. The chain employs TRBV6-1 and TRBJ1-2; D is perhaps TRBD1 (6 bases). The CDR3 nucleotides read TGTGCCAGCAGTGAAGGCGTCAGGGGAGTTGGCTACACCTTC. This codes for CASSEGVRGVGYTF.